This T cell receptor (beta chain) was sequenced during a study of cytomegalovirus exposure and HLA in healthy donors (dated by TCRdb to about 2017). Regarding the research as a whole: According to an earlier analysis of 587 of the donors, about 190 million T cells yielded over 90 million unique TCR beta sequences and about 280 Gb of sequence data. The genetic ancestry cluster associated with self-reported Caucasian donors included 70% to 85% of the 398 genotyped donors. An early release covering some 640 HLA-typed donors comprised approximately 300 gigabases of sequencing data and some 79 million unique TCR sequences. An earlier analysis of approximately 500 of the donors applied high-throughput TCR beta sequencing to assess whether each TCR beta V gene segment acted as functional or pseudogenic. All discovery cohort repertoires had been generated using a single sequencing platform. In addition to the first cohort of 500 to 850 subjects, a separate validation cohort of about 120 different subjects was used. Donor age, sex, ethnicity and CMV serostatus were collected together with the repertoire data. The T cell repertoires of 550 to 850 subjects were profiled by immunosequencing and related to cytomegalovirus serostatus. About five DR-DQ haplotypes were handled as single units for association and clustering because linkage in the cohort was strong. The study combined high-throughput TCR immunosequencing, statistical association of individual TCRs with disease status, and machine learning to predict cytomegalovirus infection status. The later analysis used no new phenotypic data to find candidate immune exposures, relying instead on TCR beta sequences and their occurrence across donors. Typing coverage differed by locus: A, B, C, DRB1 and DQB1 were typed in roughly 620-630 donors, DQA1 in about 500, DPA1 in roughly 590, and DPB1 in around 490. The study was designed to test whether signatures of past pathogen exposure could be identified by cataloging public T cell receptors. In a later analysis, previously published TCR beta repertoires from 550 to 750 donors were re-analyzed and high-resolution HLA genotyping was added so that TCR occurrence patterns could be studied. HLA typing included class I and class II loci at four-digit resolution. Among around 400 genotyped donors of the cohort, an average of approximately 220,000 unique TCR beta nucleotide sequences was sequenced per donor, of which approximately 18% were non-productive. Genome-wide SNP genotypes for about 65% of the 666 donors were used in a later genetic analysis, which treated that subset as a discovery cohort. What the research found in general, with its limitations: Because counts were too low, seventeen rarely observed V segments, including chromosome 9 orphons, were excluded from the earlier analysis of several hundred of the donors. A further reported finding was that TCR beta sequences accurately predicted the HLA-A and HLA-B alleles for most subjects in the first cohort. In a later analysis, 16,951 TCR beta sequences were associated with specific HLA alleles at a false discovery rate of 0.05. CMV serostatus was the only immune exposure information available for the cohort. A few of the identified cytomegalovirus-associated TCR beta chains were confirmed in vitro to be specific for cytomegalovirus antigens. In both the original and validation cohorts, the classifier was reported to diagnose cytomegalovirus status with high specificity and sensitivity. The presence/absence analyses assumed that sequencing depth was roughly uniform across donors, and that assumption may not be true. According to a later analysis, TCR association rates differed among HLA loci, with DRB1 alleles showing the most associated TCRs and HLA-C alleles showing the fewest. Because HLA typing was missing for some donors at each locus, association tests included only the typed subset. Strong co-occurrence of HLA alleles, especially DR and DQ, made assigning TCR associations to individual alleles difficult. A later genetic analysis associated a missense DCLRE1C variant with V-gene and J-gene trimming of TCR beta chains, and an independent cohort replicated the association. Broadly in line with IMGT annotations, most TCR beta V segments showed up in productive rearrangements about 87% or about 30% of the time in an earlier analysis of around 600 of the donors. In a later analysis, several top co-occurrence clusters were reported to appear linked to parvovirus B19, influenza, CMV and Epstein-Barr virus. A later analysis found that HLA-associated TCR beta chains were more clonally expanded and had lower generation probabilities than equally common non-associated chains. Some IMGT-functional V segments, including TRBV6-2 and TRBV6-3, could not be distinguished by the 87-base-pair reads and were therefore excluded. Most TCR sequences were seen in very few donors, while some public TCRs were found in many individuals. It was suggested by the authors that the approach could potentially be generalized to other disease states and immunological phenotypes. A group of highly shared sequence variants was considered likely to be a technical artifact of the sequencing pipeline. The study listed 150 to 200 TCR beta chains as associated with cytomegalovirus. Correlated functional status among segregating V segments might be attributable to linkage disequilibrium, but an unknown experimental factor could not be ruled out. A later analysis found that most CMV-associated TCR beta chains appeared HLA-restricted, with HLA associations seemingly driven largely by CMV exposure. Only TCR beta chains were sequenced in this cohort, and the absence of alpha or paired-chain data limited detectable features. Compared with the approximately 670-donor mean, donors in an Asian-associated ancestry cluster had fewer N-insertions in productive TCRs, according to a later genetic analysis.

The CDR3 covers 13 residues, taking in both the cysteine and the phenylalanine. Left in the record is the CDR3 DNA by itself, 39 bases read in frame from the first base. Trimming removed 3 bases from V and 0 bases from J, leaving 8 bases between the germline ends. The germline V gene yields SQVTM for CDR1 and ANQGSEA for CDR2. A remark on this clone: Its antigen is still unknown. Base qualities are not provided; no much larger clone lies one nucleotide away.

Library construction relied on the immunoSEQ multiplex PCR assay. For the multiplex PCR, a mixture combining 60 forward primers for TCR Vbeta segments and 13 reverse primers for TCR Jbeta segments was used. A multiplex PCR assay on genomic DNA amplified the CDR3 region of rearranged TCR beta genes. On the Illumina HiSeq System, the amplified TCR beta libraries were sequenced as 87-base-pair reads. Turning to the authors' computational methods: In a later analysis, some 80 million unique TCR beta chains were counted across the roughly 700 repertoires, and approximately 11 million of these chains were shared by at least two donors. Raw reads were error-corrected and collapsed into unique sequences by a nearest-neighbor algorithm in which closely related sequences were merged to remove PCR and sequencing errors. CDR3 sequences were aligned to IMGT reference sequences to assign V, D and J gene segments. For a sequence to be retained, at least a six-nucleotide match to both a V gene segment and a J gene segment was required. A rearrangement was called productive if the CDR3 had no stop codons and remained in frame with V and J, and every other rearrangement was called non-productive. CDR3 was defined by IMGT convention, running from the second conserved V-encoded cysteine to the conserved J-encoded phenylalanine. The earlier analysis of 500 to 600 of the donors excluded sequences that lacked an unambiguous match to a single V gene segment. An earlier analysis of approximately 590 of the donors called V segments functional above 56.7% productive rearrangements and segregating when the between-donor standard deviation exceeded 5%. A statistical classification framework was built to diagnose cytomegalovirus status from the catalog of TCR beta chain sequences. V and J gene assignment, in a later analysis, came from comparing TCR nucleotide sequences with IMGT/GENE-DB human TR gene sequences. A later analysis assigned CDR3 sequences and most-parsimonious VDJ recombination scenarios with the TCRdist pipeline. In a later analysis, each TCR beta chain was defined by its CDR3 amino acid sequence together with its V-gene family, and reads lacking a unique V-gene family were excluded. As a way to deal with suspected cross-contamination and a sequencing artifact, a later analysis dropped 640 or so nucleotide sequences that were highly shared and had low generation probability. In a later analysis, a clonal expansion index for each public chain was calculated from normalized within-repertoire ranks of inferred template counts. A later analysis computed generation probabilities with a VDJ recombination model fitted to out-of-frame rearrangements, and checked the results against IGoR. Hypergeometric tests were used in a later analysis to score TCR-TCR, TCR-HLA and TCR-CMV co-occurrence, with a repertoire-size bias correction applied to the TCR pairs. To estimate false discovery rates, a later analysis permuted the HLA or CMV assignments 20 times. A later analysis grouped co-occurring TCRs with DBSCAN, adding TCRdist sequence similarity when clustering within HLA-allele-positive subsets. Co-occurrence clustering excluded repertoires with fewer than 30,000 or more than 120,000 public chains, plus five with anomalous nucleotide sharing. The table was pulled from immuneACCESS by TCRdb, which kept in-frame rearrangements only. Such tables lose some clones; where checked, under half of the loss comes from unresolved V genes, and the rest has no known cause. Clonal size and the V and J genes are those of that table, whereas D and trimming came from the DNA. In this sample the table shows about 140,000 clones, roughly 80% of which occur a single time. The ten largest clones capture approximately 5% of the sample.

The cohort comprised around 700 healthy bone marrow donors. All cohort members were sampled while nominally healthy, although unrecorded immune exposures were likely present. The donor was CMV seronegative and was included in the group of 352 seronegative cohort members. Every donor gave a peripheral blood sample, and the peripheral blood mononuclear cells from that sample were used for TCR beta sequencing. The Qiagen DNeasy Blood Extraction Kit was used to extract genomic DNA from the blood cell samples. The clonotype originates from a woman in her 50s in good health and CMV-seronegative. The sample consisted of PBMCs. Recombination joined TRBV29-1 with TRBJ1-1; no D gene is confidently identified. The CDR3 here reads CSVDSGMNTEAFF. The DNA reads TGCAGCGTTGATTCGGGGATGAACACTGAAGCTTTCTTT.